This record concerns one T cell receptor (beta chain) sequence. The antigen is undetermined. The record originates from a study of OX40 agonist ivuxolimab in advanced cancers. Across the whole study: The study treated patients with ivuxolimab, an agonistic anti-OX40 (CD134) antibody. Study findings and constraints: The study found among the lowest clonal expansion in partial responders at 0.1-3.0 mg/kg. Some nonresponders additionally presented with little normalized T-cell clonal expansion. Expanded clones tended on average to be more numerous among CD8+ T cells than CD4+.

V was pared by 2 bases and J by 2 bases, with 9 bases between. This CDR3 is built from 14 residues. Germline V gene data show CDR1 as MNHNY and CDR2 as SVGAGI (reference sequence). This table comes from immunoSEQ multiplex PCR, and its TCRdb copy is limited to in-frame clones, with some not included. Of over 80,000 clones listed, about 90% are singletons. This sequence joins TRBV6-6 and TRBJ2-5; D is perhaps TRBD2 (5 bases). The TCR comes from an adult with an advanced solid tumor such as melanoma, head and neck, liver or kidney cancer. The sequences come from CD4+ or CD8+ T cells sorted from blood, collected in a trial of the OX40 agonist ivuxolimab. The chain's CDR3 is CASSYVTGQETQYF. The DNA of the CDR3 is TGTGCCAGCAGTTACGTGACGGGGCAAGAGACCCAGTACTTC.